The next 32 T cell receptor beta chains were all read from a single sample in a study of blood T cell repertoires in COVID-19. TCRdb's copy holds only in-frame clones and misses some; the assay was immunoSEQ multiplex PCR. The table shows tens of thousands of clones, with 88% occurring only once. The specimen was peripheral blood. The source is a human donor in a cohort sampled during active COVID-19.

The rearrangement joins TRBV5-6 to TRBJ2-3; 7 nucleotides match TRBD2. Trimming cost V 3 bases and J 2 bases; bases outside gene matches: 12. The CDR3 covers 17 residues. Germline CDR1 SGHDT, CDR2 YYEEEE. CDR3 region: CASSWGGLVGVTDTQYF. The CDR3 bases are TGTGCCAGCAGCTGGGGCGGACTAGTCGGGGTCACAGATACGCAGTATTTT.

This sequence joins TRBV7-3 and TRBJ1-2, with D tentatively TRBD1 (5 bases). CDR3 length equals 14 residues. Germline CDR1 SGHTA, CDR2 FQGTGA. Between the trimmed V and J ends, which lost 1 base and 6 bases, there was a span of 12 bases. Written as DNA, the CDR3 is TGTGCCAGCAGCTTAAACGGGGGAGTACATGGCTACACCTTC. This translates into CASSLNGGVHGYTF. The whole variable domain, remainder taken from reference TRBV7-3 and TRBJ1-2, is GAGVSQTPSNKVTEKGKYVELRCDPISGHTALYWYRQSLGQGPEFLIYFQGTGAADDSGLPNDRFFAVRPEGSVSTLKIQRTERGDSAVYLCASSLNGGVHGYTFGSGTRLTVV.

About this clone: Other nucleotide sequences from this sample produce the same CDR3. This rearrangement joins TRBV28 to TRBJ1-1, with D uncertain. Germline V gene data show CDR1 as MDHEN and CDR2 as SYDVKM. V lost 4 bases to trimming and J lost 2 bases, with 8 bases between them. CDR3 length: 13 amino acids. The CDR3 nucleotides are TGTGCCAGCAGTTCCCCGGGTAACACTGAAGCTTTCTTT. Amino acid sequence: CASSSPGNTEAFF.

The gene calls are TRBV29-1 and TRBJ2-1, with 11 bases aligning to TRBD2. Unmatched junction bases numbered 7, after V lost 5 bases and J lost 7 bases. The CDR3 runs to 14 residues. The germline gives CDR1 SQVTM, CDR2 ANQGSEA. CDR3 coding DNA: TGCAGCGTTCGACTAGCGGGACTGTCAAATGAGCAGTTCTTC. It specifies CSVRLAGLSNEQFF.

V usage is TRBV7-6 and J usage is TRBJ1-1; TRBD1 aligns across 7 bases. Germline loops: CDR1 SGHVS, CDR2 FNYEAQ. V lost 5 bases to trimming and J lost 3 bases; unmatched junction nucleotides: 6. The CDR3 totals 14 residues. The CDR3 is CASSPSTGYTEAFF. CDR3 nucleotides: TGTGCCAGCAGCCCCTCGACAGGGTACACTGAAGCTTTCTTT.

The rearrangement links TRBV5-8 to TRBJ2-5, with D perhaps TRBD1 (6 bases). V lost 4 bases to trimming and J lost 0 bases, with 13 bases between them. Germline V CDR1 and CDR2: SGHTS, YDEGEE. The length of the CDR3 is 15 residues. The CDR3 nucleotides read TGTGCCAGCAGCGCTGGACAGACCAACCAAGAGACCCAGTACTTC. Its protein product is CASSAGQTNQETQYF. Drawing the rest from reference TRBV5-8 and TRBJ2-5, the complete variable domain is EAGVTQSPTHLIKTRGQQATLRCSPISGHTSVYWYQQALGLGLQFLLWYDEGEERNRGNFPPRFSGRQFPNYSSELNVNALELEDSALYLCASSAGQTNQETQYFGPGTRLLVL.

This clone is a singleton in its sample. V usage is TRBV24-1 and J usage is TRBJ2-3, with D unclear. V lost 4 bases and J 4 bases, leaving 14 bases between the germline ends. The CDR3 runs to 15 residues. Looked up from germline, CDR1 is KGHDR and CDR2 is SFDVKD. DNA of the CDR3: TGTGCCACCAGTGACCCGAGCCGGTCTGCAGATACGCAGTATTTT. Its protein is CATSDPSRSADTQYF.

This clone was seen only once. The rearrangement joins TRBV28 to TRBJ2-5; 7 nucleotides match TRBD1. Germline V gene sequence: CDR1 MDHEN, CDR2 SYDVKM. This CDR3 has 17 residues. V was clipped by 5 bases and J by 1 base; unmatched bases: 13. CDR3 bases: TGTGCCAGCAGTGGCGCCCCGGGACAGTACTTCCAAGAGACCCAGTACTTC. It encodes CASSGAPGQYFQETQYF.

The CDR3 sequence is CASSLLYYEQYF. The DNA of the CDR3 is TGTGCCAGCAGTTTATTGTACTACGAGCAGTACTTC. The chain joins TRBV28 to TRBJ2-7; D gene ambiguous. This CDR3 is built from 12 residues. CDR1 and CDR2 from the germline V gene are MDHEN and SYDVKM. Between the trimmed V and J ends, which lost 1 base and 3 bases, there was a span of 4 bases.

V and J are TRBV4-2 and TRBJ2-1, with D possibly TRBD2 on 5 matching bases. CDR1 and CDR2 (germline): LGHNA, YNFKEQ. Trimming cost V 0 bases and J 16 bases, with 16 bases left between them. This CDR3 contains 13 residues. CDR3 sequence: CASSQDLREARFF. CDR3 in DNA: TGTGCCAGCAGCCAAGATTTGAGGGAAGCGCGATTCTTC.

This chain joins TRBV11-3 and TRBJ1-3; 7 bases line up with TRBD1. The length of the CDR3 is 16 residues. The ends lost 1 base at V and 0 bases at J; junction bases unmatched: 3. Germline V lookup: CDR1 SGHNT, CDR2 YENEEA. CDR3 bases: TGTGCCAGCAGCTTAGCAGGGACAGCCTCTGGAAACACCATATATTTT. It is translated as CASSLAGTASGNTIYF.

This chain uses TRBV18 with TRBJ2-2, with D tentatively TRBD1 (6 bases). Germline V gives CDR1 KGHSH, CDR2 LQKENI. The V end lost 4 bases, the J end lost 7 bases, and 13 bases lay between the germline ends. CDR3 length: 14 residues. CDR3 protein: CASSRAGVDGELFF. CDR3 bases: TGTGCCAGCTCACGTGCAGGGGTCGACGGGGAGCTGTTTTTT. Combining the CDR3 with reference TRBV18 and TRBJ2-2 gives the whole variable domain NAGVMQNPRHLVRRRGQEARLRCSPMKGHSHVYWYRQLPEEGLKFMVYLQKENIIDESGMPKERFSAEFPKEGPSILRIQQVVRGDSAAYFCASSRAGVDGELFFGEGSRLTVL.

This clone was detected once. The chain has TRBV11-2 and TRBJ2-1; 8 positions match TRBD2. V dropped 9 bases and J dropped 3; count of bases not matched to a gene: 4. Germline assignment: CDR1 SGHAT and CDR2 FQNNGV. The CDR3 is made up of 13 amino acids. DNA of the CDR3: TGTGCCAGTCTAGCGGGTAACTACAATGAGCAGTTCTTC. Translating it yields CASLAGNYNEQFF. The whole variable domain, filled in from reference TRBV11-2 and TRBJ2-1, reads EAGVAQSPRYKIIEKRQSVAFWCNPISGHATLYWYQQILGQGPKLLIQFQNNGVVDDSQLPKDRFSAERLKGVDSTLKIQPAKLEDSAVYLCASLAGNYNEQFFGPGTRLTVL.

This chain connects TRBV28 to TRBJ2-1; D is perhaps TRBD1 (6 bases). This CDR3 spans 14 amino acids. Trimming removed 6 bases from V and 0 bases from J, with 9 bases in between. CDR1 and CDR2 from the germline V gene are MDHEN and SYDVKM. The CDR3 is CASSQTGSYNEQFF. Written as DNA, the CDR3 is TGTGCCAGCAGCCAGACAGGCTCCTACAATGAGCAGTTCTTC.

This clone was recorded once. The CDR3 region has the DNA TGTGCCAGCAGCCGGGAGCGGGGGGGGGACAATGAGCAGTTCTTC. Residues: CASSRERGGDNEQFF. This chain joins TRBV14 and TRBJ2-1, with TRBD2 identical over 10 bases. The CDR3 contains 15 residues. J was trimmed by 5 bases and V by 4 bases; bases with no gene match: 5. Germline lookup yields CDR1 SGHDN and CDR2 FVKESK. The full variable domain, in which reference TRBV14 and TRBJ2-1 provide the parts outside the CDR3, is EAGVTQFPSHSVIEKGQTVTLRCDPISGHDNLYWYRRVMGKEIKFLLHFVKESKQDESGMPNNRFLAERTGGTYSTLKVQPAELEDSGVYFCASSRERGGDNEQFFGPGTRLTVL.

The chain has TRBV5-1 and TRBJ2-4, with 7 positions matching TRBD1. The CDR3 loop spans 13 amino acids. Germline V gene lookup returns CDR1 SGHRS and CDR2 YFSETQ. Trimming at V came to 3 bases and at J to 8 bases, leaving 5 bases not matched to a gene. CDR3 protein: CASSWGQSDIQYF. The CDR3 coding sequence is TGCGCCAGCAGCTGGGGACAGTCTGACATTCAGTACTTC.

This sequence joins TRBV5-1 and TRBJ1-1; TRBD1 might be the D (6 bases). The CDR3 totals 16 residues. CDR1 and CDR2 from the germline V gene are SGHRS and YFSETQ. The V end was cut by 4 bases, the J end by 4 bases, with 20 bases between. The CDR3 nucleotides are TGCGCCAGCAGCCTCCCACAGGGAGGGTCTAGCACTGAAGCTTTCTTT. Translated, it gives CASSLPQGGSSTEAFF. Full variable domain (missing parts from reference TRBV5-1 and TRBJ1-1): KAGVTQTPRYLIKTRGQQVTLSCSPISGHRSVSWYQQTPGQGLQFLFEYFSETQRNKGNFPGRFSGRQFSNSRSEMNVSTLELGDSALYLCASSLPQGGSSTEAFFGQGTRLTVV.

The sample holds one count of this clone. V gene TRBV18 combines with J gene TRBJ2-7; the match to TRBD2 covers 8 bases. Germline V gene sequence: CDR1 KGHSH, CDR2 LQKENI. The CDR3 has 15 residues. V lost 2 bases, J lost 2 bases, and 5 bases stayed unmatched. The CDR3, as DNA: TGTGCCAGCTCACCAGTCGCGGGAGGTACCTACGAGCAGTACTTC. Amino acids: CASSPVAGGTYEQYF.

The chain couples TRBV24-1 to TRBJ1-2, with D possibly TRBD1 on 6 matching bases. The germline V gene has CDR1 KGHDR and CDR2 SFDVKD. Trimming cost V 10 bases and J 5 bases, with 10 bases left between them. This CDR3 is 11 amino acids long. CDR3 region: CATSTGYGYTF. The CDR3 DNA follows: TGTGCCACAAGCACAGGGTATGGCTACACCTTC.

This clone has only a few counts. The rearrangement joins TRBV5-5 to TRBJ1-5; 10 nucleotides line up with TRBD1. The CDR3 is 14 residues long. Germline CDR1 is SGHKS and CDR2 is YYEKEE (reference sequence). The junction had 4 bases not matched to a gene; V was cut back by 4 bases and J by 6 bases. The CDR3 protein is CASSVTGGGQPQHF. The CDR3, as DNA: TGTGCCAGCAGCGTGACAGGGGGCGGTCAGCCCCAGCATTTT. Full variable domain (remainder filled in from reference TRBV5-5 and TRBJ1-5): DAGVTQSPTHLIKTRGQQVTLRCSPISGHKSVSWYQQVLGQGPQFIFQYYEKEERGRGNFPDRFSARQFPNYSSELNVNALLLGDSALYLCASSVTGGGQPQHFGDGTRLSIL.

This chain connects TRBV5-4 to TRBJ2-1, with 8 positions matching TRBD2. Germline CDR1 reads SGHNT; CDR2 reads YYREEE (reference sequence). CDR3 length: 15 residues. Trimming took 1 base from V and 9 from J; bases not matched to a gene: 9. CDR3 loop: CASSLIVKRETEQFF. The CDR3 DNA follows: TGTGCCAGCAGCTTGATAGTGAAGCGGGAGACTGAGCAGTTCTTC.

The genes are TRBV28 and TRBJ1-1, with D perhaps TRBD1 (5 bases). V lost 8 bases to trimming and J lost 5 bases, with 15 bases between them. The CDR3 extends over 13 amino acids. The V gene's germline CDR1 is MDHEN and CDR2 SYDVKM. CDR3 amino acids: CASQISGDTEAFF. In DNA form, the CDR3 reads TGTGCCAGCCAGATTTCGGGGGATACTGAAGCTTTCTTT.

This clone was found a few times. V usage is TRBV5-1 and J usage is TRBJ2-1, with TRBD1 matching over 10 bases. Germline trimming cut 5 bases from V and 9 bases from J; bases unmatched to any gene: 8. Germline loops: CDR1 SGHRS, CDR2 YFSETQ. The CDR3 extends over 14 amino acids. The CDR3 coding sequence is TGCGCCAGCAGTATTAGGACAGGGGGTGGTGAGCAGTTCTTC. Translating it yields CASSIRTGGGEQFF.

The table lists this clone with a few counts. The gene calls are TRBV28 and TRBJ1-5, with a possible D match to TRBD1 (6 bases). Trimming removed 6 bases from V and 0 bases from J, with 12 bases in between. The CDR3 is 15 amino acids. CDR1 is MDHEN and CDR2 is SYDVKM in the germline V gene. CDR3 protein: CASSLTGYSNQPQHF. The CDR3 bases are TGTGCCAGCAGCCTGACAGGTTATAGCAATCAGCCCCAGCATTTT. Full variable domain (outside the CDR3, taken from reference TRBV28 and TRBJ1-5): DVKVTQSSRYLVKRTGEKVFLECVQDMDHENMFWYRQDPGLGLRLIYFSYDVKMKEKGDIPEGYSVSREKKERFSLILESASTNQTSMYLCASSLTGYSNQPQHFGDGTRLSIL.

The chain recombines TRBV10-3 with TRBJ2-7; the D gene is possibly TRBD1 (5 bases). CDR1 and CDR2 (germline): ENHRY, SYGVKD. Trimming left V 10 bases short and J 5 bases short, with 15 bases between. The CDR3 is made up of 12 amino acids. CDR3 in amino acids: CATGFKGNEQYF. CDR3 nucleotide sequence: TGTGCCACCGGTTTTAAGGGGAACGAGCAGTACTTC.

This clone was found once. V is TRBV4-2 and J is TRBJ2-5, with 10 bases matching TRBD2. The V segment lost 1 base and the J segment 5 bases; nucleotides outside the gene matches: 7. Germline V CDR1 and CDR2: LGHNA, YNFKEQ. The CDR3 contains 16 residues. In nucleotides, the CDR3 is TGTGCCAGCAGCCAAGCCCCTAGCGGGAGTTTTGAGACCCAGTACTTC. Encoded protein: CASSQAPSGSFETQYF.

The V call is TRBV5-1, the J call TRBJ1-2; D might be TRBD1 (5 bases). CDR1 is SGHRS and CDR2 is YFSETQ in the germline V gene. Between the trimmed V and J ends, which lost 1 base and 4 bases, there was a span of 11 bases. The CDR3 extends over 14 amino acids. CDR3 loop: CASSLTPGAYGYTF. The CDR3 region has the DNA TGCGCCAGCAGCTTGACCCCTGGGGCCTATGGCTACACCTTC.

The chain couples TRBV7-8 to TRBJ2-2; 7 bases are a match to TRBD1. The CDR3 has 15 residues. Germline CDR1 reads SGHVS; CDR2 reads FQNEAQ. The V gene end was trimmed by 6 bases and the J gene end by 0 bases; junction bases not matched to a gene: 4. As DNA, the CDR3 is TGTGCCAGCAGGACAGGGATCGCGAACACCGGGGAGCTGTTTTTT. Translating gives CASRTGIANTGELFF.

The CDR3 DNA is TGTGCCAGCAGTCGCGTCCAATACAATGAGCAGTTCTTC. This encodes CASSRVQYNEQFF. J is TRBJ2-1 and V is TRBV5-6; no definite D call. Per germline, CDR1 SGHDT and CDR2 YYEEEE. The CDR3 loop spans 13 amino acids. Between the trimmed V and J ends, which lost 5 bases and 4 bases, there was a span of 10 bases. Complete variable domain (other parts from reference TRBV5-6 and TRBJ2-1): DAGVTQSPTHLIKTRGQQVTLRCSPKSGHDTVSWYQQALGQGPQFIFQYYEEEERQRGNFPDRFSGHQFPNYSSELNVNALLLGDSALYLCASSRVQYNEQFFGPGTRLTVL.

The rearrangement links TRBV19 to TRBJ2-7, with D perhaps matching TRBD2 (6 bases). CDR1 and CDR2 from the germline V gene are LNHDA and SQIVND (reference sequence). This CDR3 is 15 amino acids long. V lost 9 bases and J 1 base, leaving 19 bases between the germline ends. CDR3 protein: CASSQSAGRSYEQYF. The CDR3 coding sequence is TGTGCCAGCTCGCAGTCAGCAGGGAGGTCCTACGAGCAGTACTTC.

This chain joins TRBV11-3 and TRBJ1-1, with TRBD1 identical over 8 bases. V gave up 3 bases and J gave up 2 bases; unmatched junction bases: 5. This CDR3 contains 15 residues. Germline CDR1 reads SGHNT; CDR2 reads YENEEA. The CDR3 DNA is TGTGCCAGCAGCTTTGGACAGGGAATTAACACTGAAGCTTTCTTT. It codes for CASSFGQGINTEAFF. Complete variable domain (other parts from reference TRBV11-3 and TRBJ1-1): EAGVVQSPRYKIIEKKQPVAFWCNPISGHNTLYWYLQNLGQGPELLIRYENEEAVDDSQLPKDRFSAERLKGVDSTLKIQPAELGDSAVYLCASSFGQGINTEAFFGQGTRLTVV.

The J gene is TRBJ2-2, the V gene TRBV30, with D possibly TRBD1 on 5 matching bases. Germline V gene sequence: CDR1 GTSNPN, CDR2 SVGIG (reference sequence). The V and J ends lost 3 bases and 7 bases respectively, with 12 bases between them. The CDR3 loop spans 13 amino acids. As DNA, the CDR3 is TGTGCCTGGAGAAGGGGCTATCGCGGGGAGCTGTTTTTT. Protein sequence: CAWRRGYRGELFF. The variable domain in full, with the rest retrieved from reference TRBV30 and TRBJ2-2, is SQTIHQWPATLVQPVGSPLSLECTVEGTSNPNLYWYRQAAGRGLQLLFYSVGIGQISSEVPQNLSASRPQDRQFILSSKKLLLSDSGFYLCAWRRGYRGELFFGEGSRLTVL.